This TCR beta chain was identified in a study of cytomegalovirus exposure and HLA in healthy donors. The study's findings and limits: Information on immune exposure was restricted to one variable (CMV serostatus). An apparent linkage of common viral pathogens to several of the most significant clusters emerged in a later analysis. Altogether, some 170 TCR beta chains were recorded as cytomegalovirus-associated.

Germline CDR1 is LGHNA and CDR2 is YSLEER. V lost 4 bases to trimming and J lost 4 bases; unmatched junction nucleotides: 6. This CDR3 spans 14 amino acids. The PCR contained 60 Vbeta and 13 Jbeta primers. TCRdb's copy holds only in-frame clones and misses some; the assay was immunoSEQ multiplex PCR. The data hold 200,000 to 250,000 clones, with about 83% observed a single time. Donors likely had unrecorded immune exposures despite being nominally healthy when sampled. Regarding this clone: Its antigen remains unidentified.

The chain is built from TRBV4-3 and TRBJ1-2; TRBD1 aligns across 7 bases. The receptor comes from a human donor in good health. Source material: PBMCs. The CDR3 reads CASSPNRGSYGYTF. CDR3 DNA sequence: TGCGCCAGCAGCCCAAACAGGGGATCCTATGGCTACACCTTC.